The 32 T cell receptor beta chains given below trace back to one sample, sequenced in a study of T cell responses to AZD1222 COVID-19 vaccine. The assay was immunoSEQ multiplex PCR, and TCRdb's table has in-frame clones only and misses some. The repertoire holds some 130,000 clones, with roughly nine tenths as singletons. The starting material was peripheral blood, obtained on day 0 of AZD1222 vaccination. Every receptor here comes from an adult in good health.

This clone occurred a few times. DNA for the CDR3: TGCGCCAGCAACCAGGGGGGGGGCCGCACTGAAGCTTTCTTT. Its translation: CASNQGGGRTEAFF. This chain joins TRBV10-1 and TRBJ1-1; TRBD1 matches 7 bases. Germline CDR1 reads WNHNN; CDR2 reads SYGVQD (reference sequence). Trimming took 7 bases from V and 4 from J; bases not matched to a gene: 9. The CDR3 sequence is 14 residues long.

The V gene is TRBV9, the J gene TRBJ2-7; TRBD2 matches at 9 bases. Germline V CDR1 and CDR2: SGDLS, YYNGEE. V lost 0 bases to trimming and J lost 5 bases; unmatched junction nucleotides: 3. The CDR3 is 14 amino acids. The CDR3 DNA sequence: TGTGCCAGCAGCGTAGGGGGACTAGCTAACGAGCAGTACTTC. Translation: CASSVGGLANEQYF.

CDR3 coding DNA: TGTGCCAGTAGTGCCCGACAGGGAATGAACACTGAAGCTTTCTTT. It codes for CASSARQGMNTEAFF. The V gene is TRBV19, the J gene TRBJ1-1, with TRBD1 identical over 7 bases. Per germline, CDR1 LNHDA and CDR2 SQIVND (reference sequence). Trimming removed 5 bases from V and 0 bases from J; junction bases left unmatched: 6. CDR3 length: 15 amino acids.

The chain links TRBV11-3 to TRBJ2-1, with 7 bases fitting TRBD2. There are 15 residues in the CDR3. CDR1 SGHNT and CDR2 YENEEA come from the germline V gene. V lost 7 bases to trimming and J lost 16 bases; unmatched junction nucleotides: 22. The CDR3 nucleotides read TGTGCCAGCAACCCCTTACTAGACCAAAGGACTAGTAAATTCTTC. It translates to CASNPLLDQRTSKFF.

This sequence joins TRBV21-1 and TRBJ1-1. TRBV21-1 is labeled a pseudogene. CDR3 length: 13 amino acids. The CDR3 loop is CASSKGENTEAFF. CDR3 nucleotides: TGTGCCAGCAGCAAGGGGGAAAACACTGAAGCTTTCTTT.

The chain has TRBV30 and TRBJ1-4; 9 bases fit TRBD1. The germline gives CDR1 GTSNPN, CDR2 SVGIG (reference sequence). The CDR3 extends over 11 amino acids. The V gene end was trimmed by 5 bases and the J gene end by 15 bases; junction bases not matched to a gene: 7. The CDR3: CAWSGTGRLFF. The CDR3 coding sequence is TGTGCCTGGTCCGGGACAGGGCGATTGTTTTTT.

This clone appeared once. The chain employs TRBV7-9 and TRBJ2-5; D is unclear. V was clipped by 4 bases and J by 0 bases, with 9 bases between them. Germline CDR1 and CDR2: SEHNR and FQNEAQ (reference sequence). There are 14 residues in the CDR3. Here the CDR3 DNA reads TGTGCCAGCAGCTCCTCTGGGTACCAAGAGACCCAGTACTTC. Its protein is CASSSSGYQETQYF.

The chain uses TRBV3-1 (or the pseudogene TRBV3-2) and TRBJ2-2, with unresolved D. The CDR3 extends over 14 amino acids. Trimming removed 4 bases from V and 5 bases from J, with 11 bases in between. CDR1 is LGHDT, CDR2 YNNKEL, per germline (reference sequence). The CDR3 region has the DNA TGTGCCAGCAGCCTGACCGTTGGGACCGGGGAGCTGTTTTTT. Its translation: CASSLTVGTGELFF.

The chain couples TRBV5-4 to TRBJ1-3; D gene unclear. V was cut by 0 bases and J by 4 bases, with 8 bases left in between. Germline CDR1 reads SGHNT; CDR2 reads YYREEE (reference sequence). The CDR3 has 14 amino acids. The CDR3 DNA reads TGTGCCAGCAGCTTGGTACCGGGGGGAAACACCATATATTTT. This translates into CASSLVPGGNTIYF.

The chain is built from TRBV10-3 and TRBJ1-1, with 9 bases fitting TRBD1. The CDR3 totals 13 residues. CDR1 is ENHRY, CDR2 SYGVKD, per germline. Germline trimming cut 6 bases from V and 6 bases from J; bases unmatched to any gene: 5. The CDR3 DNA reads as TGTGCCATCAGGGCCGGGACAGGGTCTGAAGCTTTCTTT. This translates into CAIRAGTGSEAFF.

The chain carries TRBV24-1 and TRBJ2-7; D is perhaps TRBD1 or TRBD2 (5 bases each). The CDR3 has 11 residues. The ends were cut back, 10 bases at V and 3 bases at J, with 9 bases in the middle. Germline lookup yields CDR1 KGHDR and CDR2 SFDVKD. DNA of the CDR3: TGTGCCACTGGGACCTTCTACGAGCAGTACTTC. Translating gives CATGTFYEQYF.

This clone was seen a single time. The CDR3 spells CASSEEGTGGSYEQYF. The DNA for the CDR3 is TGTGCCAGCAGTGAAGAAGGGACAGGGGGCTCCTACGAGCAGTACTTC. This chain links TRBV25-1 with TRBJ2-7; TRBD1 matches 11 bases. Trimming cost V 2 bases and J 0 bases; bases outside gene matches: 3. Germline V CDR1 and CDR2: MGHDK, SYGVNS. This CDR3 has 16 amino acids.

The rearrangement uses TRBV5-1 and TRBJ2-5; 7 bases are a match to TRBD1. The germline CDR1 and CDR2 sequences are SGHRS and YFSETQ. After removal of 4 bases from V and 5 bases from J, the junction contained 14 bases not matched to a gene. This CDR3 comprises 16 residues. As DNA, the CDR3 is TGCGCCAGCAGCCAAGTTAGGACAGGTACCGGCGAGACCCAGTACTTC. This sequence encodes CASSQVRTGTGETQYF.

For this clone: Other nucleotide sequences in the sample specify the same CDR3. The J gene is TRBJ1-2, the V gene TRBV20-1, with 8 bases identical to TRBD1. Germline V lookup: CDR1 DFQATT, CDR2 SNEGSKA (reference sequence). The CDR3 covers 11 residues. Unmatched junction bases numbered 2, after V lost 3 bases and J lost 8 bases. Here the CDR3 reads CSARDREGYTF. CDR3 DNA sequence: TGCAGTGCTAGGGACAGGGAAGGCTACACCTTC.

The CDR3 region is CSAARGDEQYF. The CDR3 region has the DNA TGCAGTGCAGCAAGAGGAGACGAGCAGTACTTC. The chain combines TRBV20-1 with TRBJ2-7; D gene uncertain. In germline, CDR1 is DFQATT, CDR2 SNEGSKA (reference sequence). With 6 bases removed from V and 5 bases from J, the gap between germline ends came to 11 bases. The CDR3 consists of 11 residues.

The chain links TRBV7-9 to TRBJ2-7, with TRBD1 matching 10 bases. This CDR3 is 14 amino acids long. The V gene's germline CDR1 is SEHNR and CDR2 FQNEAQ (reference sequence). V shed 3 bases, J shed 6 bases, and the junction held 5 bases outside the gene matches. DNA of the CDR3: TGTGCCAGCAGCTTCCGGGACAGGGGCCCCGAGCAGTACTTC. This codes for CASSFRDRGPEQYF.

This rearrangement joins TRBV2 to TRBJ2-2; D possibly corresponds to TRBD1 (7 bases). The V gene lost 10 bases and the J gene lost 6 bases, with 18 bases spanning the gap. The CDR3 length is 14 residues. Germline values: CDR1 SNHLY, CDR2 FYNNEI. CDR3 sequence reads: CAMGGQAGSGELFF. Here the CDR3 DNA reads TGTGCCATGGGTGGACAGGCGGGGTCCGGGGAGCTGTTTTTT. Together with reference TRBV2 and TRBJ2-2, the CDR3 gives the full variable domain: EPEVTQTPSHQVTQMGQEVILRCVPISNHLYFYWYRQILGQKVEFLVSFYNNEISEKSEIFDDQFSVERPDGSNFTLKIRSTKLEDSAMYFCAMGGQAGSGELFFGEGSRLTVL.

The chain carries TRBV11-3 and TRBJ2-7; TRBD1 is a possible D gene (5 bases). The germline gives CDR1 SGHNT, CDR2 YENEEA. This CDR3 spans 14 amino acids. Between the trimmed V and J ends, which lost 5 bases and 0 bases, there was a span of 11 bases. In DNA, the CDR3 is TGTGCCAGCAGCGCAGGGCCGTCCTCCTACGAGCAGTACTTC. Translation: CASSAGPSSYEQYF.

The chain combines TRBV3-1 (or the pseudogene TRBV3-2) with TRBJ2-2, with unresolved D. The CDR3 has 12 amino acids. Germline loops: CDR1 LGHDT, CDR2 YNNKEL (reference sequence). V dropped 4 bases and J dropped 4 bases, with 4 bases sitting between them. The CDR3 loop is CASSLATGELFF. The CDR3 DNA sequence: TGTGCCAGCAGCCTGGCCACCGGGGAGCTGTTTTTT.

V gene TRBV30 combines with J gene TRBJ1-2; D remains unclear. This CDR3 is built from 14 residues. Germline V lookup: CDR1 GTSNPN, CDR2 SVGIG (reference sequence). With 6 bases removed from V and 5 bases from J, the gap between germline ends came to 19 bases. The chain's CDR3 is CACTQSALAYGYTF. CDR3 in DNA: TGTGCCTGTACCCAGTCGGCTCTCGCTTATGGCTACACCTTC.

The rearrangement links TRBV5-6 to TRBJ2-2, with TRBD1 as a possible D gene (5 bases). CDR3 length: 15 amino acids. Germline CDR1 and CDR2: SGHDT and YYEEEE. V was trimmed by 0 bases and J by 2 bases, leaving 8 bases between them. The CDR3 protein is CASSLGRVNTGELFF. The CDR3 nucleotides read TGTGCCAGCAGCTTGGGCAGGGTCAACACCGGGGAGCTGTTTTTT.

The V call is TRBV7-2, the J call TRBJ2-7; D perhaps matches TRBD1 (6 bases). CDR3 length: 15 amino acids. Trimming took 5 bases from V and 4 from J, leaving 18 bases between them. Germline-derived CDR1 and CDR2 are SGHTA and FQGNSA. CDR3 residues: CASSVGTPALYEQYF. CDR3 nucleotides: TGTGCCAGCAGCGTAGGGACACCGGCCTTATACGAGCAGTACTTC.

V and J are TRBV30 and TRBJ2-3; 8 bases map to TRBD2. The J segment lost 5 bases and the V segment lost 3 bases, leaving 7 bases of the junction unmatched. The CDR3 runs 14 residues. Germline V lookup: CDR1 GTSNPN, CDR2 SVGIG (reference sequence). The CDR3 nucleotides are TGTGCCTGGAGCCAAAGAGCGGGGGTAGATACGCAGTATTTT. The encoded protein is CAWSQRAGVDTQYF. Using reference TRBV30 and TRBJ2-3 for the parts outside the CDR3, the full variable domain is SQTIHQWPATLVQPVGSPLSLECTVEGTSNPNLYWYRQAAGRGLQLLFYSVGIGQISSEVPQNLSASRPQDRQFILSSKKLLLSDSGFYLCAWSQRAGVDTQYFGPGTRLTVL.

The chain recombines TRBV4-3 with TRBJ1-3, with no clear D. Germline values: CDR1 LGHNA, CDR2 YSLEER. Trimming shortened V by 4 bases and J by 0 bases, and 10 bases separated the two germline ends. CDR3 length equals 15 residues. Here the CDR3 reads CASSLGPVSGNTIYF. CDR3 DNA: TGCGCCAGCAGCCTCGGACCGGTCTCTGGAAACACCATATATTTT.

The chain uses TRBV6-2 or TRBV6-3 and TRBJ2-7; 9 nucleotides match TRBD2. The V segment lost 2 bases and the J segment 7 bases; nucleotides outside the gene matches: 6. From germline, CDR1 is MNHEY and CDR2 SVGEGT. This CDR3 contains 14 residues. The CDR3 here is CASSYAGGPGEQYF. In nucleotides, the CDR3 is TGTGCCAGCAGTTACGCGGGAGGGCCGGGTGAGCAGTACTTC.

CDR3 region: CASSFLGQPYEQYF. As DNA, the CDR3 is TGTGCCAGCAGTTTTTTAGGACAACCCTACGAGCAGTACTTC. The gene calls are TRBV27 and TRBJ2-7, with D possibly matching TRBD1 (5 bases). The germline gives CDR1 MNHEY, CDR2 SMNVEV (reference sequence). CDR3 length equals 14 residues. Deletions cut 3 bases from V and 2 bases from J, with 11 bases between.

The chain uses TRBV28 and TRBJ2-7, with 9 bases that match TRBD2. Germline-derived CDR1 and CDR2 are MDHEN and SYDVKM. Trimming removed 4 bases from V and 2 bases from J; junction bases left unmatched: 9. The CDR3 contains 16 residues. CDR3 region: CASSSLAGPFTYEQYF. The CDR3 bases are TGTGCCAGCAGTTCCCTAGCGGGACCCTTTACCTACGAGCAGTACTTC.

This clone came up a few times. J is TRBJ2-1 and V is TRBV6-5, with 9 bases lining up with TRBD2. This CDR3 contains 14 residues. The trim removed 6 bases at V and 6 bases at J, leaving 6 bases unmatched. Per germline, CDR1 MNHEY and CDR2 SVGAGI. CDR3 in DNA: TGTGCCAGCAGCCCGGAGGGACTAGCCAATGAGCAGTTCTTC. It yields the protein CASSPEGLANEQFF.

This clone was seen a handful of times. The rearrangement uses TRBV6-5 and TRBJ1-1; 7 bases fit TRBD1. Germline trimming cut 5 bases from V and 5 bases from J; bases unmatched to any gene: 11. The CDR3 length is 15 residues. Germline CDR1 is MNHEY and CDR2 is SVGAGI. This CDR3 is CASSTQQGRGTEAFF. CDR3 nucleotides: TGTGCCAGCAGTACACAACAGGGGCGGGGAACTGAAGCTTTCTTT.

This clone has a single count. The chain couples TRBV19 to TRBJ2-1; tentatively, D is TRBD1 (5 bases). Germline assignment: CDR1 LNHDA and CDR2 SQIVND (reference sequence). This CDR3 is 17 amino acids long. The ends were cut back, 2 bases at V and 7 bases at J, with 21 bases in the middle. The CDR3 coding sequence is TGTGCCAGTAGTATAAGGGGTGGTGTGGGGCTGGGAAATGAGCAGTTCTTC. It yields the protein CASSIRGGVGLGNEQFF.

This sequence joins TRBV2 and TRBJ2-7; possibly TRBD2 for D (7 bases). The V gene lost 6 bases and the J gene lost 2 bases, with 11 bases spanning the gap. CDR1 is SNHLY, CDR2 FYNNEI, per germline. There are 13 residues in the CDR3. CDR3 amino acids: CASRRGGAYEQYF. CDR3 DNA sequence: TGTGCCAGCAGGAGGGGGGGGGCCTACGAGCAGTACTTC.

The chain uses TRBV7-8 and TRBJ2-1, with 8 bases that match TRBD2. CDR3 length: 15 amino acids. With V trimmed by 10 bases and J by 5 bases, 13 bases remained unmatched. Germline V CDR1 and CDR2: SGHVS, FQNEAQ. CDR3 nucleotide sequence: TGTGCCACGCAAGTCTGGGCGGGAGGCCACAATGAGCAGTTCTTC. Residues: CATQVWAGGHNEQFF.